The 18 T cell receptor beta chains reported below all come from one sample, sequenced in a study of post-analysis software for immune sequencing data. Notes on the study in general: Patients showed TRBV5-6, TRBV5-1 and TRBV20-1 among a few TRBV segments more frequent than in controls.

No antigens are known for them. TCR beta cDNA libraries had unique molecular identifiers. Each CDR3 protein is one row after TCRdb ran MiXCR on the PCR reads. The sample has a few hundred thousand distinct CDR3 sequences, about a third seen once; the top ten hold under 15%. Material for sequencing was blood. These receptors all stem from a girl aged 5-17 years with multiple sclerosis.

The chain uses TRBV4-3 and TRBJ1-5; D is perhaps TRBD1 (5 bases). CDR3 length equals 15 residues. The V and J ends lost 1 base and 0 bases respectively, with 7 bases between them. Germline V gene sequence: CDR1 LGHNA, CDR2 YSLEER. As DNA, the CDR3 is TGCGCCAGCAGCCAAGGCAGGGCTAGCAATCAGCCCCAGCATTTT. It codes for CASSQGRASNQPQHF.

This clonotype was seen a few times. The V gene is TRBV20-1, the J gene TRBJ2-7, with a possible D match to TRBD1 (7 bases). V was trimmed by 6 bases and J by 3 bases, leaving 21 bases between them. The CDR3 totals 15 residues. From germline, CDR1 is DFQATT and CDR2 SNEGSKA (reference sequence). The CDR3 DNA is TGCAGTGCCCAGGGGGAGGACTGGGCCAACTACGAGCAGTACTTC. Amino acid sequence: CSAQGEDWANYEQYF.

V is TRBV4-1 and J is TRBJ1-4, with D unresolved. CDR3 size: 15 residues. The germline CDR1 and CDR2 sequences are MGHRA and YSYEKL. Trimming removed 3 bases at V and 2 bases at J, with 10 bases between. The CDR3, as DNA: TGCGCCAGCAGCCACCCGTCCCGGACTAATGAAAAACTGTTTTTT. Translated, it gives CASSHPSRTNEKLFF.

There are a few counts of this clonotype. V and J are TRBV5-5 and TRBJ2-5; D remains unclear. The CDR3 spans 14 residues. Per the germline V gene, CDR1 is SGHKS and CDR2 is YYEKEE (reference sequence). Deletions cut 0 bases from V and 1 base from J, with 7 bases between. The chain's CDR3 is CASSLAPPQETQYF. DNA of the CDR3: TGTGCCAGCAGCTTGGCCCCCCCCCAAGAGACCCAGTACTTC.

The V gene is TRBV5-6, the J gene TRBJ1-1, with 8 bases matching TRBD1. The germline V gene encodes CDR1 SGHDT and CDR2 YYEEEE. Trimming removed 5 bases from V and 1 base from J; junction bases left unmatched: 4. The CDR3 extends over 14 amino acids. The CDR3 DNA follows: TGTGCCAGCAGACCCGGGACAGGGAACACTGAAGCTTTCTTT. Encoded protein: CASRPGTGNTEAFF.

This clonotype was observed a handful of times. The CDR3 reads CSARETGAYNYGYTF. The CDR3 coding sequence is TGCAGTGCTAGAGAGACAGGGGCGTACAACTATGGCTACACCTTC. The chain links TRBV20-1 to TRBJ1-2, with 8 nucleotides matching TRBD1. V trimming: 0 bases; J trimming: 2 bases; junction bases outside the gene matches: 5. Per germline, CDR1 DFQATT and CDR2 SNEGSKA (reference sequence). There are 15 residues in the CDR3.

The chain uses TRBV9 and TRBJ2-5; TRBD1 aligns across 9 bases. CDR3 length: 14 amino acids. Germline V gene lookup returns CDR1 SGDLS and CDR2 YYNGEE. V dropped 4 bases and J dropped 4; count of bases not matched to a gene: 5. The DNA of the CDR3 is TGTGCCAGCAGCCCCCCGACAGGGGGAGAGACCCAGTACTTC. It encodes CASSPPTGGETQYF.

This chain joins TRBV7-2 and TRBJ2-5, with TRBD2 matching 9 bases. V was pared by 1 base and J by 2 bases, with 5 bases of the junction left unmatched. The V gene's germline CDR1 is SGHTA and CDR2 FQGNSA. The CDR3 has 16 amino acids. The CDR3 coding sequence is TGTGCCAGCAGCTTAGGAGGCGGGGGGGGGCAAGAGACCCAGTACTTC. Amino acid sequence: CASSLGGGGGQETQYF.

This sequence joins TRBV5-6 and TRBJ1-4; D is unclear. V was cut by 2 bases and J by 0 bases, with 11 bases left in between. CDR1 is SGHDT and CDR2 is YYEEEE in the germline V gene. CDR3 length: 16 amino acids. CDR3 nucleotide sequence: TGTGCCAGCAGCTTTGCCGTCGGGTCAACTAATGAAAAACTGTTTTTT. This encodes CASSFAVGSTNEKLFF.

The genes are TRBV5-6 and TRBJ1-1; no reliable D call. The CDR3 consists of 13 residues. V was clipped by 5 bases and J by 0 bases, with 8 bases between them. Germline assignment: CDR1 SGHDT and CDR2 YYEEEE. Here the CDR3 reads CASRFRLNTEAFF. Written as DNA, the CDR3 is TGTGCCAGCAGGTTCCGGTTGAACACTGAAGCTTTCTTT. The variable domain in full, completed from reference TRBV5-6 and TRBJ1-1, reads DAGVTQSPTHLIKTRGQQVTLRCSPKSGHDTVSWYQQALGQGPQFIFQYYEEEERQRGNFPDRFSGHQFPNYSSELNVNALLLGDSALYLCASRFRLNTEAFFGQGTRLTVV.

This clonotype has just a few counts. The CDR3 DNA reads TGTGCCATCAGTGAGTCGGAGGGGTCCTACAATGAGCAGTTCTTC. Translated, it gives CAISESEGSYNEQFF. The chain has TRBV10-3 and TRBJ2-1; D is possibly TRBD2 (6 bases). V lost 0 bases and J 1 base, leaving 7 bases between the germline ends. Germline V gene lookup returns CDR1 ENHRY and CDR2 SYGVKD. This CDR3 region has 15 residues.

This clonotype appeared a few times. CDR3 protein: CASFSEGDGYTF. CDR3 DNA: TGTGCCAGCTTTTCGGAGGGGGATGGCTACACCTTC. V is TRBV12-3 or TRBV12-4 and J is TRBJ1-2; perhaps TRBD1 as D (6 bases). With 8 bases removed from V and 6 bases from J, the gap between germline ends came to 13 bases. CDR3 length: 12 residues.

This clonotype has a handful of counts. The V call is TRBV3-1, the J call TRBJ1-1; D remains unclear. Germline V lookup: CDR1 LGHDT, CDR2 YNNKEL (reference sequence). The CDR3 consists of 13 residues. The ends were cut back, 4 bases at V and 3 bases at J, with 9 bases in the middle. CDR3 nucleotide sequence: TGTGCCAGCAGCCCCACCCAAGACACTGAAGCTTTCTTT. Amino acid sequence: CASSPTQDTEAFF. Looking up the rest from reference TRBV3-1 and TRBJ1-1 gives the full variable domain: DTAVSQTPKYLVTQMGNDKSIKCEQNLGHDTMYWYKQDSKKFLKIMFSYNNKELIINETVPNRFSPKSPDKAHLNLHINSLELGDSAVYFCASSPTQDTEAFFGQGTRLTVV.

The V and J genes are TRBV27 and TRBJ2-3, with 11 bases identical to TRBD1. J lost 1 base, V lost 7 bases, and 1 base had no gene match. Germline loops: CDR1 MNHEY, CDR2 SMNVEV (reference sequence). This CDR3 region has 14 residues. The CDR3 nucleotides are TGTGCCAGCAAGGACAGGGGGCGCACAGATACGCAGTATTTT. Residues: CASKDRGRTDTQYF.

This clonotype turned up a few times. The DNA of the CDR3 is TGTGCCACCAGTGACAGGCGGGGGGGCCAGAATGAGCAGTTCTTC. Protein product: CATSDRRGGQNEQFF. The V call is TRBV24-1, the J call TRBJ2-1; 9 positions match TRBD2. Germline CDR1 KGHDR, CDR2 SFDVKD. The V segment lost 4 bases and the J segment 7 bases; nucleotides outside the gene matches: 7. This CDR3 has 15 amino acids.

This clonotype was counted at least ten times. This chain links TRBV12-3 or TRBV12-4 with TRBJ2-7, with a possible D match to TRBD1 (5 bases). This CDR3 is built from 14 residues. V shed 3 bases and J shed 9 bases, with 18 bases lying between them. The CDR3 reads CASSLSGRRVGQYF. In nucleotides, the CDR3 is TGTGCCAGCAGTTTGTCCGGACGCAGGGTAGGGCAGTACTTC.

V and J are TRBV7-9 and TRBJ2-5, with 10 bases that match TRBD2. This CDR3 comprises 16 residues. Germline V lookup: CDR1 SEHNR, CDR2 FQNEAQ (reference sequence). The junction had 7 bases not matched to a gene; V was cut back by 1 base and J by 5 bases. CDR3 nucleotide sequence: TGTGCCAGCAGCTTAGTTAAGCGGGGGGGCGAGGAGACCCAGTACTTC. Its protein is CASSLVKRGGEETQYF.

This clonotype was detected a few times. J is TRBJ2-1 and V is TRBV12-3 or TRBV12-4; D possibly corresponds to TRBD2 (5 bases). The CDR3 loop spans 11 amino acids. Deletions cut 7 bases from V and 9 bases from J, with 10 bases between. The CDR3 is CASTRDLEQFF. CDR3 bases: TGTGCCAGCACCCGGGATCTTGAGCAGTTCTTC.